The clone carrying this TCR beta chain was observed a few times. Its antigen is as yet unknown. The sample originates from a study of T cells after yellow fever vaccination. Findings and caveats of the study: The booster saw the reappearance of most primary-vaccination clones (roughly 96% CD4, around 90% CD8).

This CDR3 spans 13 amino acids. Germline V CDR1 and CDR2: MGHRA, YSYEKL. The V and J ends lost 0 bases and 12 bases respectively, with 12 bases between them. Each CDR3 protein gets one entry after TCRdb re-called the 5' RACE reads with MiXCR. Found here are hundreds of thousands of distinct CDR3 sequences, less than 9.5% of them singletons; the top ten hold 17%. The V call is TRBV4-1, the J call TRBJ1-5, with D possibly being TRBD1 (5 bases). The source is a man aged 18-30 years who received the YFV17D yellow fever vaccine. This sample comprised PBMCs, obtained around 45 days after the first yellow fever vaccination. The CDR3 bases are TGCGCCAGCAGCCAAGAAGGGGCAGGGAGCCAGCATTTT. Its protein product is CASSQEGAGSQHF.